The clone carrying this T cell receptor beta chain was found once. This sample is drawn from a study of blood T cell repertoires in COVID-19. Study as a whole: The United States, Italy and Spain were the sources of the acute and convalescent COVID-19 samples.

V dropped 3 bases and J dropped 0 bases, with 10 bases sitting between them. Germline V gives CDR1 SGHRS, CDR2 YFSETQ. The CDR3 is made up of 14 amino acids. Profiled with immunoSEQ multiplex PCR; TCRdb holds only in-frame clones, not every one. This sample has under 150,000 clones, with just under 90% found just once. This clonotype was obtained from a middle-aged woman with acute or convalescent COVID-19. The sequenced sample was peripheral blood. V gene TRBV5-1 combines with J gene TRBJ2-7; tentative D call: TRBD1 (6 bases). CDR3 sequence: CASSYRASSYEQYF. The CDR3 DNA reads TGCGCCAGCAGCTACAGGGCTAGCTCCTACGAGCAGTACTTC.